This TCR beta chain was documented in a study of beta chain features in type 1 diabetes. Sequencing targeted expressed TCRB transcripts, as all isolated RNA had been reverse transcribed. Sequencing was performed with immunoSEQ multiplex PCR; in TCRdb, only in-frame clones are kept and a portion is missing. The table shows about 250,000 clones, with roughly 13% occurring only once. From germline, CDR1 is SGHNT and CDR2 YYREEE (reference sequence). The length of the CDR3 is 17 residues. With V trimmed by 3 bases and J by 1 base, 10 bases remained unmatched. This TCR derives from a woman aged 40 to 49 in good health. The chain has TRBV5-4 and TRBJ2-5; TRBD2 agrees at 9 bases. The specimen sequenced was naive CD4+ T cells from blood. CDR3 region: CASSSGGVAGAQETQYF. The CDR3 DNA reads TGTGCCAGCAGCTCCGGAGGGGTAGCGGGGGCCCAAGAGACCCAGTACTTC.